This T cell receptor (beta chain) was identified in a study of CD8 T cells in Susac syndrome. Blood CD8+ and CD4+ T cells underwent high-throughput TCR beta sequencing. Healthy donors served as the controls. They were matched for age and sex. The germline V and J ends were trimmed by 6 bases and 4 bases, with 21 bases remaining between them. The CDR3 contains 16 residues. Germline lookup yields CDR1 MNHEY and CDR2 SVGEGT. This clonotype was found once. RNA totalling about 0.45 to 1 ug underwent reverse transcription with random hexamers. TCRdb re-analysed the immunoSEQ multiplex PCR reads in MiXCR, keeping a single row per CDR3 protein. Of over 100,000 distinct CDR3 sequences listed, around 97% are singletons.

This clonotype was obtained from a human donor in good health. This chain joins TRBV6-2 or TRBV6-3 and TRBJ1-2; the D gene is possibly TRBD1 (5 bases). The sample consisted of CD4+ T cells from PBMCs. CDR3 sequence: CASRKPSRGDRYGYTF. The CDR3 bases are TGTGCCAGCAGAAAACCCTCGCGGGGGGATCGCTATGGCTACACCTTC.